This T cell receptor (beta chain) was recovered during a study of T cell responses to AZD1222 COVID-19 vaccine. Study-level findings and limits: Scientists sampled the repertoires only once the peak T cell response had passed. In the spike-specific TCR repertoire, nearly half reportedly target unmutated variant regions.

Comment on this clone: Its antigen is currently unknown.

TCRdb's copy holds only in-frame clones and misses some; the assay was immunoSEQ multiplex PCR. The table lists 90,000 to 130,000 clones, 85% to 90% of them singletons. The CDR3 has 10 residues. Germline V lookup: CDR1 MNHEY, CDR2 SMNVEV (reference sequence). With 5 bases clipped from V and 12 bases from J, the junction kept 4 bases outside the gene matches. This receptor was obtained from an adult who received the AZD1222 COVID-19 vaccine. The rearrangement links TRBV27 to TRBJ2-7; TRBD2 agrees at 7 bases. Sequencing used peripheral blood, obtained 28 days after the second AZD1222 dose. This CDR3 is CASSRLAAYF. The CDR3 DNA sequence: TGTGCCAGCAGTCGACTAGCAGCGTACTTC.